These 10 T cell receptor beta chains were all obtained from the same sample, sequenced in a study of blood T cell repertoires in COVID-19. Clones were sequenced by immunoSEQ multiplex PCR, and TCRdb holds only the in-frame ones, with some missing. The sample contains about 280,000 clones, around 90% of which appear only once. The sample taken for sequencing was peripheral blood. The receptors originated from a man aged 18-30 years with active or convalescent COVID-19.

V usage is TRBV7-8 and J usage is TRBJ2-1; 9 bases agree with TRBD1. Trimming took 5 bases from V and 9 from J; bases not matched to a gene: 11. CDR1 is SGHVS and CDR2 is FQNEAQ in the germline V gene. This CDR3 contains 15 residues. CDR3 DNA sequence: TGTGCCAGCAGCACCAGGACAGGGGAGGGGACTGAGCAGTTCTTC. It yields the protein CASSTRTGEGTEQFF.

This chain connects TRBV21-1 to TRBJ1-1. TRBV21-1 is noted as a pseudogene. The CDR3 spans 15 residues. CDR3 coding DNA: TGTGCCAGCAGCAAAGAGGAGGTCACGAACACTGAAGCTTTCTTT. Amino acid sequence: CASSKEEVTNTEAFF.

The chain joins TRBV7-9 to TRBJ1-2; D is perhaps TRBD1 (6 bases). There are 15 residues in the CDR3. Germline values: CDR1 SEHNR, CDR2 FQNEAQ (reference sequence). V was clipped by 1 base and J by 7 bases, with 16 bases between them. The CDR3 here is CASSLGSGTMGGYTF. CDR3 coding DNA: TGTGCCAGCAGCTTAGGGAGTGGGACAATGGGTGGCTACACCTTC. Complete variable domain (other parts from reference TRBV7-9 and TRBJ1-2): DTGVSQNPRHKITKRGQNVTFRCDPISEHNRLYWYRQTLGQGPEFLTYFQNEAQLEKSRLLSDRFSAERPKGSFSTLEIQRTEQGDSAMYLCASSLGSGTMGGYTFGSGTRLTVV.

The chain employs TRBV19 and TRBJ2-3; 10 nucleotides agree with TRBD2. CDR3 size: 17 residues. Germline V CDR1 and CDR2: LNHDA, SQIVND (reference sequence). The V and J ends lost 2 bases and 2 bases, in that order; junction bases with no gene match: 7. CDR3 DNA: TGTGCCAGTAGTATAAGGTCCAGCGGGGGGGCCACAGATACGCAGTATTTT. Amino acids: CASSIRSSGGATDTQYF.

The rearrangement links TRBV25-1 to TRBJ2-1; 7 positions agree with TRBD2. CDR1 is MGHDK, CDR2 SYGVNS, per germline. The CDR3 runs 14 residues. J was trimmed by 7 bases and V by 4 bases; bases with no gene match: 7. The CDR3 reads CASSGRSGGNEQFF. In DNA, the CDR3 is TGTGCCAGCAGTGGGCGTTCCGGGGGGAATGAGCAGTTCTTC.

The rearrangement uses TRBV7-9 and TRBJ1-4; TRBD1 aligns across 7 bases. Germline assignment: CDR1 SEHNR and CDR2 FQNEAQ (reference sequence). After removal of 2 bases from V and 4 bases from J, the junction contained 10 bases not matched to a gene. The CDR3 is made up of 17 amino acids. CDR3 DNA sequence: TGTGCCAGCAGCTTACTTCTAGGGGGCTCGGGTAATGAAAAACTGTTTTTT. It translates to CASSLLLGGSGNEKLFF.

In this sample, this clone turned up once. This chain links TRBV6-6 with TRBJ1-4; perhaps TRBD1 as D (5 bases). V lost 0 bases and J 3 bases, leaving 11 bases between the germline ends. Per the germline V gene, CDR1 is MNHNY and CDR2 is SVGAGI (reference sequence). The CDR3 runs to 16 residues. The CDR3 loop is CASSYSPGLPNEKLFF. The CDR3 DNA is TGTGCCAGCAGTTACTCGCCGGGACTACCTAATGAAAAACTGTTTTTT.

CDR3: CASSLGAGYSTDTQYF. The CDR3 DNA is TGTGCCAGCAGCTTAGGGGCAGGATATAGCACAGATACGCAGTATTTT. V usage is TRBV5-6 and J usage is TRBJ2-3; D may be TRBD1 (5 bases). The germline CDR1 and CDR2 sequences are SGHDT and YYEEEE. The ends were cut back, 2 bases at V and 0 bases at J, with 13 bases in the middle. The CDR3 is 16 residues long.

This chain uses TRBV11-2 with TRBJ2-5, with 9 bases fitting TRBD1. There are 17 residues in the CDR3. V lost 1 base and J lost 4; bases outside the gene matches: 10. CDR1 SGHAT and CDR2 FQNNGV come from the germline V gene. CDR3 DNA: TGTGCCAGCAGCTTAGCCCCCGGGACAGGGAGGGGAGAGACCCAGTACTTC. Amino acids: CASSLAPGTGRGETQYF.

The chain carries TRBV7-9 and TRBJ1-1, with D unclear. The length of the CDR3 is 13 residues. The germline gives CDR1 SEHNR, CDR2 FQNEAQ (reference sequence). Trimming removed 1 base at V and 8 bases at J, with 11 bases between. The CDR3 coding sequence is TGTGCCAGCAGCTTAGGAGGGAGGGCCGAAGCTTTCTTT. Translation: CASSLGGRAEAFF.